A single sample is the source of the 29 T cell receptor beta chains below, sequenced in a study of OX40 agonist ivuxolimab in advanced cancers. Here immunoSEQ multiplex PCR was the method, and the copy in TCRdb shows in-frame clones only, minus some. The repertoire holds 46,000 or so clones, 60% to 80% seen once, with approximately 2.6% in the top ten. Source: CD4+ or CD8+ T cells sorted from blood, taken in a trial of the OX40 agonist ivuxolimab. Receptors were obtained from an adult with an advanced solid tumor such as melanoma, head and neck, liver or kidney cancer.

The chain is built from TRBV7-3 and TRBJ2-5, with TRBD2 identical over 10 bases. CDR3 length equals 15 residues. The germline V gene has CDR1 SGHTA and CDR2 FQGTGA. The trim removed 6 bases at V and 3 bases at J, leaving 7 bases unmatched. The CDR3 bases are TGTGCCAGCAGACTAGGGACTAGCGAAAAAGAGACCCAGTACTTC. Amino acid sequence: CASRLGTSEKETQYF.

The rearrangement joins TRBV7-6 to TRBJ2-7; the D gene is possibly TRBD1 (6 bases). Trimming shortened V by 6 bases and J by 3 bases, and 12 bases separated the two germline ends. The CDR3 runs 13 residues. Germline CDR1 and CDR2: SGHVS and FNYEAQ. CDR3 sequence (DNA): TGTGCCAGCAGTTACACACAGGGCTACGAGCAGTACTTC. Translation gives CASSYTQGYEQYF.

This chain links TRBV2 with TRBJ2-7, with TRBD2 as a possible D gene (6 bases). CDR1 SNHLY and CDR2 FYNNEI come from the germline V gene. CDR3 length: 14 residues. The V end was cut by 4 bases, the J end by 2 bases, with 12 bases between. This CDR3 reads CASSVLGGPYEQYF. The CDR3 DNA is TGTGCCAGCAGTGTTCTGGGGGGACCCTACGAGCAGTACTTC.

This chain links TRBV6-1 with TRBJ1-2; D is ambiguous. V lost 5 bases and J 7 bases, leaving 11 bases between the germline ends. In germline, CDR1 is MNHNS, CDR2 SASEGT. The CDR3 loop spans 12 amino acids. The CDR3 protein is CASSLRTFGYTF. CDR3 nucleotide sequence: TGTGCCAGCAGTCTCCGTACTTTTGGCTACACCTTC.

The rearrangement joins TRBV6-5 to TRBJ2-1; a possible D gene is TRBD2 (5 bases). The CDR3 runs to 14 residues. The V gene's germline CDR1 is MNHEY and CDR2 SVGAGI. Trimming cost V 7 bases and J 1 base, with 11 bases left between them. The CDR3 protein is CASTNPGSYNEQFF. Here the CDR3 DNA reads TGTGCCAGCACTAATCCGGGGTCCTACAATGAGCAGTTCTTC.

Here the CDR3 reads CASSLEGTYEQYF. The CDR3 nucleotides are TGTGCCAGCAGTTTAGAAGGTACCTACGAGCAGTACTTC. The rearrangement uses TRBV27 and TRBJ2-7; D not resolved. The germline V and J ends were trimmed by 2 bases and 2 bases, with 7 bases remaining between them. Germline V gene data show CDR1 as MNHEY and CDR2 as SMNVEV (reference sequence). This CDR3 region has 13 residues.

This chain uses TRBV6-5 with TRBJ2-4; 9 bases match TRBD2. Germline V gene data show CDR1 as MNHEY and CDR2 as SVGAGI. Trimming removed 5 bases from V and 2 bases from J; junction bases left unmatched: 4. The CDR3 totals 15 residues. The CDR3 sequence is CASSIAGDPKNIQYF. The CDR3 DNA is TGTGCCAGCAGTATAGCGGGAGATCCCAAAAACATTCAGTACTTC.

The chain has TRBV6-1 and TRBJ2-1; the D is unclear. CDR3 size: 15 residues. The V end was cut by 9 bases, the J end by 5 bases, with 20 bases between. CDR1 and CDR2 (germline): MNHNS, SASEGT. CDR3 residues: CASLPGWSLHNEQFF. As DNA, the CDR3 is TGTGCCAGTCTACCCGGATGGTCTTTACACAATGAGCAGTTCTTC.

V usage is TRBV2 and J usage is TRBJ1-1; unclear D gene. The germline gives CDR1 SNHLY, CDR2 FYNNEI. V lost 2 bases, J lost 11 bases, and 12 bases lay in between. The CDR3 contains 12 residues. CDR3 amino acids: CASSERFNPAFF. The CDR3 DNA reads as TGTGCCAGCAGTGAACGATTCAATCCCGCTTTCTTT.

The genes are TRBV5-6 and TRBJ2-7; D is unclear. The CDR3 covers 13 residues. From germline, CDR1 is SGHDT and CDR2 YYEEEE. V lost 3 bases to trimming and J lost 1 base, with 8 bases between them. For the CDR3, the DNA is TGTGCCAGCAGCTCAGACGGGTCCTACGAGCAGTACTTC. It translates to CASSSDGSYEQYF.

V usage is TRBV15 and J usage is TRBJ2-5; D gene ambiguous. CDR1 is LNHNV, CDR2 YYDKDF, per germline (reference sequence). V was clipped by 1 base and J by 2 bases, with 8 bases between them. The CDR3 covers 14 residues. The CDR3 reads CATSRGTVQETQYF. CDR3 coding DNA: TGTGCCACCAGCAGAGGGACGGTGCAAGAGACCCAGTACTTC.

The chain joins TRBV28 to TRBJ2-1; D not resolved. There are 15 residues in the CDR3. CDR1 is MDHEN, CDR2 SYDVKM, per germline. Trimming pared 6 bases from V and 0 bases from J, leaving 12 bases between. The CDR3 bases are TGTGCCAGCAGCGAGACATTGAGCTCCTACAATGAGCAGTTCTTC. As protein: CASSETLSSYNEQFF.

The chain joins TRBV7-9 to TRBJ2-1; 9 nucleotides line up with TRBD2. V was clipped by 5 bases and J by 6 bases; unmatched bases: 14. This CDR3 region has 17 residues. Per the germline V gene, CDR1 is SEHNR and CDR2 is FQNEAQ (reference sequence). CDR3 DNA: TGTGCCAGCAGCCCCCGGCTGGCGGGAGGGCCGGGCAATGAGCAGTTCTTC. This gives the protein CASSPRLAGGPGNEQFF.

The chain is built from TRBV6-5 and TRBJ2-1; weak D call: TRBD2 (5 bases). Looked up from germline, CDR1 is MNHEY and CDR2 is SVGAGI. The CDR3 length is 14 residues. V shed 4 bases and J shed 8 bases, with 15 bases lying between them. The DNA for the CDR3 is TGTGCCAGCAGTTCCACGCAACTGGGAGATGAGCAGTTCTTC. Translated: CASSSTQLGDEQFF.

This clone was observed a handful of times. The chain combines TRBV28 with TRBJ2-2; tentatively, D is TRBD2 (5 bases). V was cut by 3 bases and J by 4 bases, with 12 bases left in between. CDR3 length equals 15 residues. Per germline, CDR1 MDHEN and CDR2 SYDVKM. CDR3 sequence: CASSLWLGSTGELFF. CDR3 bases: TGTGCCAGCAGTTTGTGGCTAGGGAGCACCGGGGAGCTGTTTTTT.

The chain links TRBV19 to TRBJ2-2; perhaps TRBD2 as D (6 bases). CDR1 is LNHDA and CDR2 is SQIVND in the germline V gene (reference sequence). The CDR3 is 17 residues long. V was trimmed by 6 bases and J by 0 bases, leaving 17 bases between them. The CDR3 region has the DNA TGTGCCAGTAGACCCTTACGAGCGGGCTCGAACACCGGGGAGCTGTTTTTT. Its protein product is CASRPLRAGSNTGELFF.

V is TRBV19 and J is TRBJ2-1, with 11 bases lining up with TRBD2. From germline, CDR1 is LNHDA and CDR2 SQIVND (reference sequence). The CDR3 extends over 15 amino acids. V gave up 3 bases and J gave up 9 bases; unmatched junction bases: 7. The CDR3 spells CASSMGTSGAGEQFF. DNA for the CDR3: TGTGCCAGTAGTATGGGGACTAGCGGAGCTGGTGAGCAGTTCTTC.

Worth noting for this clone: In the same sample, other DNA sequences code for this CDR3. The chain's CDR3 is CASSFSGTGGRGGYTF. Here the CDR3 DNA reads TGTGCCAGCAGTTTTTCCGGGACAGGGGGGCGGGGTGGCTACACCTTC. The chain employs TRBV28 and TRBJ1-2, with TRBD1 matching over 11 bases. Germline loops: CDR1 MDHEN, CDR2 SYDVKM. The V segment lost 3 bases and the J segment 7 bases; nucleotides outside the gene matches: 10. The CDR3 runs 16 residues.

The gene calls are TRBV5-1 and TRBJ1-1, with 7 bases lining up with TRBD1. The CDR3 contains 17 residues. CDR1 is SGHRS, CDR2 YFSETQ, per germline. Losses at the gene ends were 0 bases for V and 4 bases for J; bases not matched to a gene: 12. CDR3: CASSLGAATGFGTEAFF. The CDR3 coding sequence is TGCGCCAGCAGCTTGGGCGCCGCGACAGGGTTCGGCACTGAAGCTTTCTTT.

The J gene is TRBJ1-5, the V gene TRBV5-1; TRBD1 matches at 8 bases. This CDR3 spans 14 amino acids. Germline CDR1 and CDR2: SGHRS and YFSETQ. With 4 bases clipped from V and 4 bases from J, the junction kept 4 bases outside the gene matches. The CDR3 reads CASSGGQANQPQHF. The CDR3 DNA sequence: TGCGCCAGCAGCGGGGGACAGGCAAATCAGCCCCAGCATTTT.

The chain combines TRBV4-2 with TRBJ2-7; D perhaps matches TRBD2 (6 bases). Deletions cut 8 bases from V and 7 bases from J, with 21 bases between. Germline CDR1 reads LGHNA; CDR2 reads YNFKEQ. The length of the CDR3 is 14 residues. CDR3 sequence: CASRNSMAGKEQYF. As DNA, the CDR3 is TGTGCCAGCCGAAATTCGATGGCGGGAAAGGAGCAGTACTTC.

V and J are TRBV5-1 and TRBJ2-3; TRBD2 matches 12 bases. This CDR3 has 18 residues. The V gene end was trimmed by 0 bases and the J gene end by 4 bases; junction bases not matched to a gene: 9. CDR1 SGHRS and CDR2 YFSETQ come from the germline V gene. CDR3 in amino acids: CASSLGVTSGRRADTQYF. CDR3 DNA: TGCGCCAGCAGCTTGGGGGTGACTAGCGGGAGAAGGGCAGATACGCAGTATTTT. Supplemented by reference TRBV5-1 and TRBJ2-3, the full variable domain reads KAGVTQTPRYLIKTRGQQVTLSCSPISGHRSVSWYQQTPGQGLQFLFEYFSETQRNKGNFPGRFSGRQFSNSRSEMNVSTLELGDSALYLCASSLGVTSGRRADTQYFGPGTRLTVL.

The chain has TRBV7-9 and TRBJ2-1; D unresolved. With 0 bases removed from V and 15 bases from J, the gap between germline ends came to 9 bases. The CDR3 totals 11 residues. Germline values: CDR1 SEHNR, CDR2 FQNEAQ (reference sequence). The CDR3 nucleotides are TGTGCCAGCAGCTTAGCCACTGTCAGGTTCTTC. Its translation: CASSLATVRFF.

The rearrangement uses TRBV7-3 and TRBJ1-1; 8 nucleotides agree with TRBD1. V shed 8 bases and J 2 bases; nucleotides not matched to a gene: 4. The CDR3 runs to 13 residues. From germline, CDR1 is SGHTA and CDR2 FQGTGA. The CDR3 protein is CASAGQGNTEAFF. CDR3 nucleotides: TGTGCCAGCGCTGGACAGGGAAACACTGAAGCTTTCTTT. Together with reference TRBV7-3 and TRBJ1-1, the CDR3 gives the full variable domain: GAGVSQTPSNKVTEKGKYVELRCDPISGHTALYWYRQSLGQGPEFLIYFQGTGAADDSGLPNDRFFAVRPEGSVSTLKIQRTERGDSAVYLCASAGQGNTEAFFGQGTRLTVV.

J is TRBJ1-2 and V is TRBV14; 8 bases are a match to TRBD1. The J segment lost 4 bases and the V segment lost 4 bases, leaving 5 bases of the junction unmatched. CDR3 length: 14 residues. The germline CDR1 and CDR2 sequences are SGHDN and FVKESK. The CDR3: CASSPQQGVYGYTF. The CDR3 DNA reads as TGTGCCAGCAGCCCACAACAGGGGGTCTATGGCTACACCTTC.

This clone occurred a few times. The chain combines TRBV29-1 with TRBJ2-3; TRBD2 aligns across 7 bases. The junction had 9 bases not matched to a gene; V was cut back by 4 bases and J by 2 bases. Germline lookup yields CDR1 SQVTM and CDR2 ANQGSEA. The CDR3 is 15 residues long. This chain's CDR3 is CSVVGGTDNTDTQYF. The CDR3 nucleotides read TGCAGCGTTGTGGGAGGGACTGACAACACAGATACGCAGTATTTT.

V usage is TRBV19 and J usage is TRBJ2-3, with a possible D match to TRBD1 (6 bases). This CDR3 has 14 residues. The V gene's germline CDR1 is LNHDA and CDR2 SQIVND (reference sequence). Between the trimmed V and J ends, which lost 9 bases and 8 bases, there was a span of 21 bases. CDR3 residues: CASKSGRGLGTQYF. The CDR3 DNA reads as TGTGCCAGCAAATCGGGCAGGGGTTTAGGTACGCAGTATTTT. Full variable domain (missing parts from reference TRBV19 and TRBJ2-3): DGGITQSPKYLFRKEGQNVTLSCEQNLNHDAMYWYRQDPGQGLRLIYYSQIVNDFQKGDIAEGYSVSREKKESFPLTVTSAQKNPTAFYLCASKSGRGLGTQYFGPGTRLTVL.

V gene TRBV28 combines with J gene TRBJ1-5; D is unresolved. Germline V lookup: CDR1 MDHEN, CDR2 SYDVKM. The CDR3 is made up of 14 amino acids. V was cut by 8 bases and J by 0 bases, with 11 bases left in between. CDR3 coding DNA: TGTGCCAGCTCCCTGGACGGTAGCAATCAGCCCCAGCATTTT. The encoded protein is CASSLDGSNQPQHF.

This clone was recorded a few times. Here the CDR3 DNA reads TGTGCCAGCAGCCCGGACAGGGCCCCCTACGAGCAGTACTTC. Its translation: CASSPDRAPYEQYF. The V call is TRBV7-9, the J call TRBJ2-7, with TRBD1 matching 8 bases. Unmatched junction bases numbered 5, after V lost 5 bases and J lost 2 bases. The CDR3 has 14 amino acids. CDR1 SEHNR and CDR2 FQNEAQ come from the germline V gene (reference sequence).